Reported below is one T cell receptor beta chain. Its recognized antigen is unknown. No base quality information exists; no much larger clone differs at one position. This record comes from a study of T cell changes during pregnancy in multiple sclerosis (dated by TCRdb to the late 2010s). Regarding the research as a whole: The study looked at changes in the T cell repertoire across pregnancy in women with multiple sclerosis.

Libraries were prepared through the immunoSEQ multiplex PCR assay. TCRdb provides this immuneACCESS table in a form limited to in-frame rearrangements. Some clones are lacking; in checked studies, under half of them reflect an unresolved V gene, and why the rest are absent is not known. The sample includes 85,000 to 130,000 clones, with 85% to 95% observed a single time. In total, the top ten clones hold less than 2% of the sample. According to the germline V gene, CDR1 reads MNHNS and CDR2 reads SASEGT. V is cut back by 0 bases and J by 3 bases, with 6 bases in the junction unmatched. The CDR3, cysteine through phenylalanine, is 16 amino acids long. Only the CDR3 DNA stays, 48 bases, in frame from base 1.

This chain is built from TRBV6-1 and TRBJ2-7; 9 bases in between match TRBD2. Sample: peripheral blood, taken after pregnancy. The sequence was collected from a female donor with multiple sclerosis, enrolled in a pregnancy study. Here the CDR3 is given as CASSEAGGRVSYEQYF. The nucleotides are TGTGCCAGCAGTGAAGCGGGCGGGAGGGTAAGCTACGAGCAGTACTTC.